The T cell receptor beta chain under discussion was sequenced for a study of blood T cell repertoires in COVID-19. For the study at large: The samples span acute and convalescent COVID-19 from the United States, Italy and Spain. Sources were T cells, B-cell-depleted T cells, or PBMCs; the material itself was cDNA or gDNA.

Original processing notes: Amplification from reference gene primers served as the basis for estimated nucleated cell counts. The repertoire was sequenced with immunoSEQ multiplex PCR; TCRdb's copy has only in-frame clones and lacks some. V and J calls plus clone size are reproduced from that table; the DNA served to infer D and trimming. Of some 400,000 clones detected, 70% to 85% appear once; the ten largest clones hold about 1.2%. Only one count was recorded for this clone. The junction had 7 bases not matched to a gene; V was cut back by 1 base and J by 3 bases. Per germline, CDR1 SGHTA and CDR2 FQGNSA. The CDR3 sequence is 16 residues long.

The chain uses TRBV7-2 and TRBJ2-3, with 7 bases aligning to TRBD2. The clonotype comes from a human donor with acute or convalescent COVID-19. The donor label of this sample is uncertain. The source material was peripheral blood. CDR3 DNA: TGTGCCAGCAGCTTAGTATCCGGGAGGATAACAGATACGCAGTATTTT. Residues: CASSLVSGRITDTQYF.